A selection of T cell receptor beta chains follows, all from one sample in a study of blood T cell repertoires in COVID-19. Clones were read by immunoSEQ multiplex PCR, and TCRdb kept only the in-frame ones, dropping some. The table has roughly 230,000 clones, roughly 84% seen once. Sequencing was carried out using peripheral blood. These receptor sequences come from a woman between 50 and 59 years old with acute or convalescent COVID-19. Each CDR3 is given with its conserved first and last residue. Fields, in order: J gene, D gene, clone size, V gene, CDR3 DNA, CDR3 protein. A D gene is named only where the DNA matches it firmly. Clone sizes are given selectively: once, few, many, or a class where the clone is expanded.

J gene: TRBJ1-1
D gene: .
clone size: .
V gene: TRBV27
CDR3 DNA: TGTGCCAGCAGTATACCTGGGAGAACTGAAGCTTTCTTT
CDR3 protein: CASSIPGRTEAFF

J gene: TRBJ1-6
D gene: TRBD1
clone size: .
V gene: TRBV12-3/TRBV12-4
CDR3 DNA: TGTGCCAGCAGGACAGGGGGGAATTCACCCCTCCACTTT
CDR3 protein: CASRTGGNSPLHF

J gene: TRBJ1-2
D gene: .
clone size: .
V gene: TRBV3-1/TRBV3-2
CDR3 DNA: TGTGCCAGCAGCCAAGACGCCGGGACAAGGGGCTACACCTTC
CDR3 protein: CASSQDAGTRGYTF

J gene: TRBJ1-5
D gene: TRBD1
clone size: .
V gene: TRBV2
CDR3 DNA: TGTGCCAGCAGCACAGGGGGTGTTCAGCCCCAGCATTTT
CDR3 protein: CASSTGGVQPQHF

J gene: TRBJ1-5
D gene: .
clone size: .
V gene: TRBV30
CDR3 DNA: TGTGCCTGGAGTGTACTAGGAGCTGGCAATCAGCCCCAGCATTTT
CDR3 protein: CAWSVLGAGNQPQHF

J gene: TRBJ1-1
D gene: .
clone size: .
V gene: TRBV12-3/TRBV12-4
CDR3 DNA: TGTGCCAGCAGTTACGGGGTGAACACTGAAGCTTTCTTT
CDR3 protein: CASSYGVNTEAFF

J gene: TRBJ1-1
D gene: .
clone size: .
V gene: TRBV6-5
CDR3 DNA: TGTGCCAGCAGTTACGGCGCAGGGGTGAACACTGAAGCTTTCTTT
CDR3 protein: CASSYGAGVNTEAFF

J gene: TRBJ2-7
D gene: TRBD2
clone size: once
V gene: TRBV7-4
CDR3 DNA: TGTGCCAGCAGTCAAGGGACTAGCGGATCCCACTACGAGCAGTACTTC
CDR3 protein: CASSQGTSGSHYEQYF

J gene: TRBJ2-1
D gene: .
clone size: .
V gene: TRBV29-1
CDR3 DNA: TGCAGCGTTGACCGGGGTGATGAGCAGTTCTTC
CDR3 protein: CSVDRGDEQFF

J gene: TRBJ2-5
D gene: .
clone size: .
V gene: TRBV12-2
CDR3 DNA: TGTGCAAGTCGCGCGGCCGGGGAACCTGGCGGGGGGACCCAGTACTTC
CDR3 protein: CASRAAGEPGGGTQYF

J gene: TRBJ1-1
D gene: TRBD1
clone size: .
V gene: TRBV6-1
CDR3 DNA: TGTGCCAGCAGACATGACAGGGAGAACACTGAAGCTTTCTTT
CDR3 protein: CASRHDRENTEAFF

J gene: TRBJ2-7
D gene: TRBD2
clone size: .
V gene: TRBV11-2
CDR3 DNA: TGTGCCAGCAGCTTACGGGCGGCAGCGGGAGAGCAGTACTTC
CDR3 protein: CASSLRAAAGEQYF

J gene: TRBJ2-1
D gene: .
clone size: .
V gene: TRBV23-1
CDR3 DNA: TGCGCCAGCAGTCCCCAATGCCAGGGTGTGAAATTCTTC
CDR3 protein: CASSPQCQGVKFF

J gene: TRBJ1-4
D gene: .
clone size: .
V gene: TRBV4-1
CDR3 DNA: TGCGCCAGCAGCCGGATACAGGGAGATGAAAAACTGTTTTTT
CDR3 protein: CASSRIQGDEKLFF

J gene: TRBJ2-3
D gene: .
clone size: .
V gene: TRBV7-2
CDR3 DNA: TGTGCCAGCAGCTCTCTAGCGAACACAGATACGCAGTATTTT
CDR3 protein: CASSSLANTDTQYF

J gene: TRBJ1-5
D gene: .
clone size: .
V gene: TRBV28
CDR3 DNA: TGTGCCAGCAGTTTAACGGGTCAGCCCCAGCATTTT
CDR3 protein: CASSLTGQPQHF

J gene: TRBJ2-3
D gene: .
clone size: .
V gene: TRBV9
CDR3 DNA: TGTGCCAGCAGCGTAGTGGCTAGCGGCACAGATACGCAGTATTTT
CDR3 protein: CASSVVASGTDTQYF

J gene: TRBJ1-1
D gene: .
clone size: few
V gene: TRBV27
CDR3 DNA: TGTGCCAGCAGTTTATCGGTAAGCATGAACACTGAAGCTTTCTTT
CDR3 protein: CASSLSVSMNTEAFF

J gene: TRBJ2-3
D gene: TRBD2
clone size: .
V gene: TRBV27
CDR3 DNA: TGTGCCAGCAGTATACAGACTAGCGCATACCCTAGCACAGATACGCAGTATTTT
CDR3 protein: CASSIQTSAYPSTDTQYF

J gene: TRBJ1-6
D gene: .
clone size: .
V gene: TRBV27
CDR3 DNA: TGTGCCAGCAGTTTTGGGGCTAACCGCAATTCACCCCTCCACTTT
CDR3 protein: CASSFGANRNSPLHF

J gene: TRBJ1-1
D gene: .
clone size: .
V gene: TRBV25-1
CDR3 DNA: TGTGCCAGCAGCGCCCTTGACACGAACACTGAAGCTTTCTTT
CDR3 protein: CASSALDTNTEAFF

J gene: TRBJ1-4
D gene: TRBD1
clone size: .
V gene: TRBV5-1
CDR3 DNA: TGCGCCAGCAGCTCCGGGACAGGGCCAGAAAAACTGTTTTTT
CDR3 protein: CASSSGTGPEKLFF

J gene: TRBJ2-3
D gene: .
clone size: .
V gene: TRBV6-5
CDR3 DNA: TGTGCCAGCGCGCGTAGCCACCAAGGCACAGATACGCAGTATTTT
CDR3 protein: CASARSHQGTDTQYF

J gene: TRBJ1-6
D gene: TRBD1
clone size: once
V gene: TRBV24-1
CDR3 DNA: TGTGCCACCAGTGACGGGACAGGGGCAAAGGGGGGATTTCCACCCCTCCACTTT
CDR3 protein: CATSDGTGAKGGFPPLHF

J gene: TRBJ1-5
D gene: TRBD1
clone size: .
V gene: TRBV7-2
CDR3 DNA: TGTGCCAGCAGCTCTGACAGGGCATTTCAGCCCCAGCATTTT
CDR3 protein: CASSSDRAFQPQHF

J gene: TRBJ2-7
D gene: .
clone size: once
V gene: TRBV20-1
CDR3 DNA: TGCAGTGCTAGTCAGGCGGGCACTACGCGGGAGCAGTACTTC
CDR3 protein: CSASQAGTTREQYF

J gene: TRBJ2-1
D gene: .
clone size: .
V gene: TRBV6-6
CDR3 DNA: TGTGCCAGCAGTTCCGACTTTCGGAACTACAATGAGCAGTTCTTC
CDR3 protein: CASSSDFRNYNEQFF

J gene: TRBJ2-3
D gene: .
clone size: few
V gene: TRBV10-3
CDR3 DNA: TGTGCCATCAATTCGGGGGGCACAGATACGCAGTATTTT
CDR3 protein: CAINSGGTDTQYF

J gene: TRBJ2-3
D gene: .
clone size: .
V gene: TRBV28
CDR3 DNA: TGTGCCACTAGAGGGCACAGAGAGGGAGATACGCAGTATTTT
CDR3 protein: CATRGHREGDTQYF

J gene: TRBJ2-7
D gene: .
clone size: .
V gene: TRBV7-9
CDR3 DNA: TGTGCCAGCAGCTTAGCGGGCAGTTCCTACGAGCAGTACTTC
CDR3 protein: CASSLAGSSYEQYF

J gene: TRBJ2-7
D gene: .
clone size: .
V gene: TRBV5-3
CDR3 DNA: TGTGCCAGAAGCTCGGCGGGGTTTAGTTGGGAGCAGTACTTC
CDR3 protein: CARSSAGFSWEQYF

J gene: TRBJ2-3
D gene: TRBD1
clone size: .
V gene: TRBV24-1
CDR3 DNA: TGTGCCACCAGTGATCCGGACAGGCGCAGCACAGATACGCAGTATTTT
CDR3 protein: CATSDPDRRSTDTQYF

J gene: TRBJ2-1
D gene: .
clone size: .
V gene: TRBV27
CDR3 DNA: TGTGCCAGCAGTCCGTCGGGATATGAGCAGTTCTTC
CDR3 protein: CASSPSGYEQFF

J gene: TRBJ2-5
D gene: .
clone size: .
V gene: TRBV5-1
CDR3 DNA: TGCGCCAGCAGCTTGTCCTTCGGCGGCCAAGAGACCCAGTACTTC
CDR3 protein: CASSLSFGGQETQYF

J gene: TRBJ2-5
D gene: .
clone size: .
V gene: TRBV5-8
CDR3 DNA: TGTGCCAGCAGCTTAAAGGCGGGGAGGCAAGAGACCCAGTACTTC
CDR3 protein: CASSLKAGRQETQYF

J gene: TRBJ2-2
D gene: .
clone size: .
V gene: TRBV5-1
CDR3 DNA: TGCGCCAGCAGCCCCTACCAGGGTTCCACCGGGGAGCTGTTTTTT
CDR3 protein: CASSPYQGSTGELFF

J gene: TRBJ2-3
D gene: TRBD1
clone size: .
V gene: TRBV5-1
CDR3 DNA: TGCGCCAGCAGCCCCGGGACAGGTAGAGATACGCAGTATTTT
CDR3 protein: CASSPGTGRDTQYF

J gene: TRBJ2-1
D gene: TRBD2
clone size: .
V gene: TRBV9
CDR3 DNA: TGTGCCAGCAGCGCTAGCGGGGGGAATTACAATGAGCAGTTCTTC
CDR3 protein: CASSASGGNYNEQFF

J gene: TRBJ2-7
D gene: TRBD1
clone size: .
V gene: TRBV5-1
CDR3 DNA: TGCGCCAGCAGCTGGGGGGACAGGGCCTACGAGCAGTACTTC
CDR3 protein: CASSWGDRAYEQYF

J gene: TRBJ2-1
D gene: .
clone size: .
V gene: TRBV6-5
CDR3 DNA: TGTGCCAGCAACGGAGGTGGCGGCAGGCAGTTCTTC
CDR3 protein: CASNGGGGRQFF

J gene: TRBJ1-1
D gene: TRBD1
clone size: .
V gene: TRBV3-1/TRBV3-2
CDR3 DNA: TGTGCCAGCAGCCGGATACAGGGGGCTGACACTGAAGCTTTCTTT
CDR3 protein: CASSRIQGADTEAFF

J gene: TRBJ1-6
D gene: .
clone size: .
V gene: TRBV30
CDR3 DNA: TGTGCCTGGAGACCGGGCGGGCATAATTCACCCCTCCACTTT
CDR3 protein: CAWRPGGHNSPLHF

J gene: TRBJ2-3
D gene: .
clone size: .
V gene: TRBV19
CDR3 DNA: TGTGCCAGTAGTGCGGACATCTCCGGGCCAGATACGCAGTATTTT
CDR3 protein: CASSADISGPDTQYF

J gene: TRBJ2-1
D gene: TRBD2
clone size: .
V gene: TRBV5-1
CDR3 DNA: TGCGCCAGCAGCTCTGGGGCGGGACTAGCGGCGTACAATGAGCAGTTCTTC
CDR3 protein: CASSSGAGLAAYNEQFF

J gene: TRBJ2-2
D gene: .
clone size: .
V gene: TRBV28
CDR3 DNA: TGTGCCAGCAGGAAAAGAGTGGCGAACACCGGGGAGCTGTTTTTT
CDR3 protein: CASRKRVANTGELFF

J gene: TRBJ2-3
D gene: .
clone size: .
V gene: TRBV6-4
CDR3 DNA: TGTGCCAGCAGTATTAACAGCTTCGGCACAGATACGCAGTATTTT
CDR3 protein: CASSINSFGTDTQYF

J gene: TRBJ2-2
D gene: .
clone size: .
V gene: TRBV24-1
CDR3 DNA: TGTGCCACCAGTGATGGGGGGTCCACCGGGGAGCTGTTTTTT
CDR3 protein: CATSDGGSTGELFF

J gene: TRBJ2-2
D gene: TRBD2
clone size: .
V gene: TRBV7-2
CDR3 DNA: TGTGCCAGCAGCTTTTCTAGCGGGGGCGCCACCGGGGAGCTGTTTTTT
CDR3 protein: CASSFSSGGATGELFF

J gene: TRBJ2-3
D gene: TRBD2
clone size: .
V gene: TRBV9
CDR3 DNA: TGTGCCAGCGCAAAAAGTAGCGGGCTCACAGATACGCAGTATTTT
CDR3 protein: CASAKSSGLTDTQYF

J gene: TRBJ2-2
D gene: .
clone size: .
V gene: TRBV5-1
CDR3 DNA: TGCGCCAGCAGCTTGAGTGTAGCCGGCGGGGAGCTGTTTTTT
CDR3 protein: CASSLSVAGGELFF

J gene: TRBJ1-4
D gene: TRBD1
clone size: .
V gene: TRBV9
CDR3 DNA: TGTGCCAGCAGCTCGACCACGGGACAGACTAATGAAAAACTGTTTTTT
CDR3 protein: CASSSTTGQTNEKLFF